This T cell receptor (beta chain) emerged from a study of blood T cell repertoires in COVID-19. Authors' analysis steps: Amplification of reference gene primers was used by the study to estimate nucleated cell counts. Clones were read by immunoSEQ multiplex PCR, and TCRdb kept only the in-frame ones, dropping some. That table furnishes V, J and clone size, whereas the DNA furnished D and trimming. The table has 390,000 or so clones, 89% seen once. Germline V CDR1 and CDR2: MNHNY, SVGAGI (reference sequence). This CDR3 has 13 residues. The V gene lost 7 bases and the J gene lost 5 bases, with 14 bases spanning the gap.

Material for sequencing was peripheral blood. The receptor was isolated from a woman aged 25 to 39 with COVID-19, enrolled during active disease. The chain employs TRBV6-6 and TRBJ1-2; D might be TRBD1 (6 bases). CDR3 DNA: TGTGCCAGCATCTCGGGGGGCAGGTATGGCTACACCTTC. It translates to CASISGGRYGYTF.